Sequencing of this T cell receptor beta chain was carried out in a study of shared clonotypes between healthy human individuals (dated by TCRdb to 2019 to 2021). Broadly, across the study: The cohort comprised a couple of women and a few men aged 18 to 49 years. Leukapheresis yielded between about 0.85 and 10 billion PBMCs per donor. To increase sequencing depth and limit assay-specific biases, different laboratories used diverse techniques to prepare libraries and sequence TCR repertoires. Blood TCR repertoires of a handful of healthy adults were deeply sequenced to estimate repertoire size and the extent of clonotype sharing between individuals. For each donor, CD4 naive and CD4 memory were each given three plates, CD8 naive was given two plates, and CD8 memory was given one plate. On the study overall, not on this receptor specifically: Naive subsets generally had larger estimated clonotype richness than memory subsets did. Pairwise subsampling indicated that sequencing depth was expected to affect the degree of clonotype sharing among donors. Sampling was restricted to blood, and TCR repertoires in tissue are likely to differ from TCR repertoires in blood. Because the study included only a small number of donors, the genetic and exposure-history diversity represented was limited. Clonotypes shared by all four sorted-subset donors showed higher generation probabilities than non-shared clonotypes. Across a handful of donors, about 5% of naive CD4, roughly 3.3% of naive CD8, under 2.5% of memory CD4, and under 0.45% of memory CD8 clonotypes were shared. Incomplete sequencing was indicated by rarefaction of sorted-subset datasets, despite the large sequencing depth.

Taken from the germline V gene (reference sequence), the CDR1 and CDR2 loops are MNHNY and SVGAGI. Inclusive of the bounding cysteine and phenylalanine, the CDR3 is 16 residues long. The read is trimmed to its CDR3 DNA, 48 bases read in frame from base 1. V lost 6 bases and J lost 4 bases, and the count of bases not matched to a germline gene is 8. Healthy HIV-negative adults with no recently reported acute infections or vaccinations were included as donors. Every donor was a Caucasian adult residing in Nashville, Tennessee, USA. CD4+ T cells were enriched by magnetic negative selection, after which naive cells were positively selected on CD45RA and the negative fraction was taken as the memory subset. After blood collection by leukapheresis, PBMCs were isolated using Ficoll-Histopaque density gradient centrifugation and then cryopreserved in the vapor phase of liquid nitrogen. Analytical flow cytometry was used to check the purity and quantity of each magnetically sorted T cell population. Genomic DNA was isolated from each sorted fraction and quantified by UV absorbance on a Nanodrop 2000c.

This clone was picked up one time. It lacks a known antigen. No qualities accompany the bases; no much larger clone lies one base away. Using the deep immunoSEQ assay, multiplex PCR amplified TCR CDR3 regions from genomic DNA. Extracted genomic DNA from each cell subset was spread evenly across all wells of several immunoSEQ 96-well plates, with each plate serving as a replicate. For sorted subsets, roughly 200 ng of genomic DNA, equivalent to 25,000 to 35,000 T cell genomes, went into each replicate PCR. Purified libraries were quantified with a Qubit 3.0 fluorometer, sized on a Bioanalyzer 2100, and re-quantified with the KAPA Library Quantification kit. Every immunoSEQ 96-well plate was sequenced on a separate single-read 150-cycle Illumina NextSeq 550 flow cell. The paper's processing steps were these. Because only junctional sequences without quality scores were contained in the immunoSEQ output, filtering matching that applied to full-length reads could not be performed. To assign V/J genes and CDR3, sequences were annotated against IMGT germline references using PyIR, a Python wrapper for IgBLAST v1.9. Reads were removed for weak V/J assignments (E-value above 1e-6), missing CDR3, stop codons, out-of-frame junctions, or ambiguous translated residues. V3J clonotypes were defined as sequences sharing the same inferred V gene, J gene, and CDR3 amino acid sequence. Percentage overlap between repertoires was calculated by dividing the number of shared unique clonotypes by the size of the smaller repertoire. RTK rarefaction, the Chao1 estimator, and Recon v2.1 estimates of unobserved clonotypes were used to assess repertoire richness. For all TCRbeta clonotypes obtained by the gDNA method from a few donors, generation probabilities were computed with OLGA. TCRdb took over this immuneACCESS table, retaining in-frame rearrangements with V and J assigned. Such tables are incomplete; in checked studies, under half of the missing clones stem from an unresolved V gene, and the remainder is unexplained. Clone size and the V and J calls come from that table; the DNA yielded D and trimming. In this sample the table shows hundreds of thousands of clones, 73% of which occur a single time. Around 1.8% of the sample comes from the top ten.

Material for sequencing was memory CD4+ T cells sorted from blood. The intended sense of this specimen's cell subset or site label: CD45RA-negative fraction. The clonotype was recovered from a woman between 25 and 40 years old in good health. Recombination linked TRBV6-6 to TRBJ1-5, and 11 junctional nucleotides match TRBD1. The CDR3 amino acid sequence is: CASRGSGTGGNQPQHF. Here is the DNA: TGTGCCAGCAGGGGGTCCGGGACAGGGGGAAATCAGCCCCAGCATTTT.